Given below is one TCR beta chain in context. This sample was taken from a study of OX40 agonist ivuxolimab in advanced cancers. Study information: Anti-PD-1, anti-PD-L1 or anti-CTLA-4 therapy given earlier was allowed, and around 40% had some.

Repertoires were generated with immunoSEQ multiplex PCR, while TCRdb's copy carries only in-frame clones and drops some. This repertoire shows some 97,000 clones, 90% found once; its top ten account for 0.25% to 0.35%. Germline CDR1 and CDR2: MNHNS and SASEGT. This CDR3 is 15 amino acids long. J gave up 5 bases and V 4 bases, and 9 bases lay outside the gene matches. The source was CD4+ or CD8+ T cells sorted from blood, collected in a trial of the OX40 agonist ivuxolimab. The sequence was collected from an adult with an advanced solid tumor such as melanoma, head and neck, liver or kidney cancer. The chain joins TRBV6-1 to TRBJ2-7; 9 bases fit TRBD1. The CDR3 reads CASSAGTGWIDEQYF. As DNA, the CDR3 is TGTGCCAGCAGTGCCGGGACAGGGTGGATCGACGAGCAGTACTTC.